A selection of T cell receptor beta chains follows, all from one sample in a study. TCRdb reprocessed the multiplex PCR reads with MiXCR, giving one entry per CDR3 protein. The sample has about 540 distinct CDR3 sequences; approximately 20% are singletons. The material sequenced was naive CD4+ T cells sorted from blood. These receptors originate from a female donor with breast cancer. Each CDR3 is given with its conserved first and last residue. D genes are given only for firm matches. Some rows have no size entry. The others give once, few or many, or a class for an expanded clone.

V gene	J gene	clone size	D gene	CDR3 protein	CDR3 DNA
TRBV12-3/TRBV12-4	TRBJ1-2	large	-	CASSHGHLDYGYTF	TGTGCCAGCAGTCATGGACACTTAGACTATGGCTACACCTTC
TRBV12-3/TRBV12-4	TRBJ1-2	many	-	CASNPGGNYGYTF	TGTGCCAGCAACCCCGGAGGGAACTATGGCTACACCTTC
TRBV12-3/TRBV12-4	TRBJ1-2	medium-sized	-	CASSPTGFYGYTF	TGTGCCAGCAGCCCTACAGGGTTCTATGGCTACACCTTC
TRBV12-3/TRBV12-4	TRBJ1-2	large	-	CASSLGTGHTF	TGTGCCAGCAGCTTAGGGACCGGGCACACCTTC
TRBV12-3/TRBV12-4	TRBJ1-2	large	-	CASSGQHLVRRYTF	TGTGCCAGCAGCGGACAGCATTTAGTCAGGCGCTACACCTTC
TRBV12-3/TRBV12-4	TRBJ1-2	large	TRBD1	CASSTDRAAQSTF	TGTGCCAGCAGTACGGACAGGGCGGCGCAGTCCACCTTC
TRBV12-3/TRBV12-4	TRBJ1-2	large	-	CASSLAPGVHGYTF	TGTGCCAGCAGTTTAGCCCCGGGAGTCCATGGCTACACCTTC
TRBV12-3/TRBV12-4	TRBJ1-2	few	-	CASSREADHYGYTF	TGTGCCAGCAGTCGAGAGGCGGATCACTATGGCTACACCTTC
TRBV12-3/TRBV12-4	TRBJ1-2	large	-	CASSIPGDIYYGYTF	TGTGCCAGCAGCATCCCAGGGGACATATACTATGGCTACACCTTC
TRBV12-3/TRBV12-4	TRBJ1-2	large	-	CASSSGDLSYGYTF	TGTGCCAGCAGTTCCGGGGACCTAAGTTATGGCTACACCTTC
TRBV12-3/TRBV12-4	TRBJ1-2	medium-sized	-	CASSPTLRAAYGYTF	TGTGCCAGCAGTCCGACCCTGAGGGCGGCCTATGGCTACACCTTC
TRBV12-3/TRBV12-4	TRBJ1-2	large	-	CASRTDRPYGYTF	TGTGCCAGCAGGACAGACAGGCCATATGGCTACACCTTC
TRBV12-3/TRBV12-4	TRBJ1-2	large	TRBD1	CASRPGQASYGYTF	TGTGCCAGCAGACCCGGACAGGCCTCATATGGCTACACCTTC
TRBV12-3/TRBV12-4	TRBJ1-2	medium-sized	-	CASSLSHYGYTF	TGTGCCAGCAGTCTTTCGCACTATGGCTACACCTTC
TRBV12-3/TRBV12-4	TRBJ1-2	large	TRBD1	CASSSTGSGRYTF	TGTGCCAGCAGTTCGACAGGGTCAGGTCGCTACACCTTC
TRBV12-3/TRBV12-4	TRBJ1-2	medium-sized	-	CASSFLGSGGYTF	TGTGCCAGCAGTTTTCTGGGGTCGGGTGGCTACACCTTC
TRBV12-3/TRBV12-4	TRBJ1-2	large	-	CASRPQGTDGYTF	TGTGCCAGCAGACCCCAGGGGACGGATGGCTACACCTTC
TRBV12-3/TRBV12-4	TRBJ1-2	-	-	CASSLPGRDTFGYTF	TGTGCCAGCAGTTTACCAGGGCGGGACACTTTTGGCTACACCTTC
TRBV12-3/TRBV12-4	TRBJ1-2	large	TRBD1	CASRPNSGQGEGRGYTF	TGTGCCAGCAGACCCAACTCGGGACAGGGCGAAGGGCGAGGCTACACCTTC
TRBV12-3/TRBV12-4	TRBJ1-2	large	-	CASSLPGRDYGYTF	TGTGCCAGCAGTTTACCAGGGCGGGACTATGGCTACACCTTC
TRBV12-3/TRBV12-4	TRBJ1-2	medium-sized	-	CASSLRGAGYGYTF	TGTGCCAGCAGTTTAAGGGGCGCGGGCTATGGCTACACCTTC
TRBV12-3/TRBV12-4	TRBJ1-2	medium-sized	TRBD1	CASSRQGNYGYTF	TGTGCCAGCAGTCGACAGGGGAACTATGGCTACACCTTC
TRBV12-3/TRBV12-4	TRBJ1-2	large	TRBD1	CASSLDRGWDYTF	TGTGCCAGCAGCCTCGACAGGGGCTGGGACTACACCTTC
TRBV12-3/TRBV12-4	TRBJ1-2	large	-	CASSLAQGVDYGYTF	TGTGCCAGCAGTTTAGCACAAGGGGTTGACTATGGCTACACCTTC